This TCR beta chain was documented in a study of graft-versus-host responses after intestinal transplantation. Study-wide background: Anti-thymocyte globulin induction was given to all recipients, followed by tacrolimus and steroids for approximately three years. General observations from the study: Among recipient marrow samples, GvH clones were found; some appeared first in ileum or blood. Allografts of one patient group, those with graft-donor T cell macrochimerism, had high graft-versus-host to host-versus-graft clonal ratios.

Comment on this clone: Its antigen is still unknown.

The junction had 7 bases not matched to a gene; V was cut back by 0 bases and J by 5 bases. The CDR3 is 17 residues long. Germline V lookup: CDR1 MGHDK, CDR2 SYGVNS. Generated by immunoSEQ multiplex PCR, the TCRdb table keeps only in-frame clones and is missing some. Here the sample spans tens of thousands of clones, around 93% being singletons. Sequenced here: PBMCs, sampled about 800 days after a first intestinal transplant, on the day of a second. The source of this sequence is a human patient who received an intestinal transplant, so some T cells may come from the graft donor. The chain uses TRBV25-1 and TRBJ1-2, with 12 bases identical to TRBD1. CDR3 residues: CASSEYAGTGGRYGYTF. In DNA form, the CDR3 reads TGTGCCAGCAGTGAATATGCTGGGACAGGGGGCCGGTATGGCTACACCTTC.